The clone carrying this T cell receptor beta chain was seen a single time. Libraries were prepared by immunoSEQ multiplex PCR; TCRdb keeps only in-frame clonotypes and omits some of them. The profile covers 70,000 to 85,000 clones, with around 87% appearing a single time and around 3% taken by the ten largest. These data come from a study of blood T cell repertoires in COVID-19. The V end lost 4 bases, the J end lost 0 bases, and 10 bases lay between the germline ends. From germline, CDR1 is LGHDT and CDR2 YNNKEL (reference sequence). This CDR3 is built from 15 residues. This clonotype was obtained from a woman in her fifties or sixties with active or convalescent COVID-19. Sequencing input: peripheral blood. This chain links TRBV3-1 (or the pseudogene TRBV3-2) with TRBJ1-3; D is perhaps TRBD1 (6 bases). The CDR3 DNA follows: TGTGCCAGCAGCCGGGGGCCACTCTCTGGAAACACCATATATTTT. Translated: CASSRGPLSGNTIYF.